Listed below are T cell receptor beta chains from one sample, sequenced in a study of T cell responses to AZD1222 COVID-19 vaccine. Libraries were prepared by immunoSEQ multiplex PCR; TCRdb keeps only in-frame clonotypes and omits some of them. The repertoire holds some 83,000 clones, roughly 83% seen once, with 8.5% to 10% in the top ten. The specimen comprised peripheral blood, sampled on day 0 of AZD1222 vaccination. These receptors all stem from an adult in good health. Both conserved end residues are part of each CDR3.

v_call: TRBV27
cdr3_length: 14
cdr3_aa: CASSLLGNEQPQHF

v_call: TRBV28
cdr3_length: 16
cdr3_aa: CASSLKGGGSTDTQYF

v_call: TRBV10-3
cdr3_length: 17
cdr3_aa: CAISDSGFASVTDTQYF

v_call: TRBV9
cdr3_length: 17
cdr3_aa: CASSASSRRGANYGYTF

v_call: TRBV2
cdr3_length: 15
cdr3_aa: CASSESAGGYYEQYF

v_call: TRBV27
cdr3_length: 14
cdr3_aa: CASSLWGGEDTQYF

v_call: TRBV10-1
cdr3_length: 13
cdr3_aa: CASSPDPWGEQYF

v_call: TRBV27
cdr3_length: 14
cdr3_aa: CASSLSGVHQPQHF

v_call: TRBV30
cdr3_length: 15
cdr3_aa: CAWSTSGSRTNEQFF

v_call: TRBV5-1
cdr3_length: 15
cdr3_aa: CASSLAWGAQDTQYF

v_call: TRBV15
cdr3_length: 15
cdr3_aa: CATSRGGQGVYEQYF

v_call: TRBV20-1
cdr3_length: 11
cdr3_aa: CSAGGLNTIYF

v_call: TRBV5-1
cdr3_length: 14
cdr3_aa: CASSPDTNTGELFF

v_call: TRBV29-1
cdr3_length: 12
cdr3_aa: CSVWGAGDGYTF

v_call: TRBV28
cdr3_length: 13
cdr3_aa: CASSHDRVAEAFF

v_call: TRBV4-2
cdr3_length: 16
cdr3_aa: CASRQDRGSSGNTIYF

v_call: TRBV10-2
cdr3_length: 14
cdr3_aa: CASSEVVPNTEAFF

v_call: TRBV2
cdr3_length: 16
cdr3_aa: CASSGGQALSGNTIYF

v_call: TRBV3-1/TRBV3-2
cdr3_length: 13
cdr3_aa: CASSRNENTEAFF

v_call: TRBV4-2
cdr3_length: 19
cdr3_aa: CASSRGGDTSGINTGELFF

v_call: TRBV5-1
cdr3_length: 21
cdr3_aa: CASSSGGFRDRGLGATGELFF

v_call: TRBV6-5
cdr3_length: 14
cdr3_aa: CAGGQVVRADTQYF

v_call: TRBV30
cdr3_length: 11
cdr3_aa: CAWSSLYEQYF

v_call: TRBV7-2
cdr3_length: 13
cdr3_aa: CASSPPNAETQYF

v_call: TRBV10-1
cdr3_length: 13
cdr3_aa: CASSPRGTGELFF

v_call: TRBV19
cdr3_length: 16
cdr3_aa: CASTPLGSVGTDTQYF

v_call: TRBV6-5
cdr3_length: 15
cdr3_aa: CASSLRERGTDTQYF

v_call: TRBV6-6
cdr3_length: 13
cdr3_aa: CASDAEINTEAFF

v_call: TRBV7-2
cdr3_length: 15
cdr3_aa: CASSLNPPGGSPLHF

v_call: TRBV7-2
cdr3_length: 16
cdr3_aa: CASSLDRAFSQETQYF

v_call: TRBV28
cdr3_length: 14
cdr3_aa: CASIAPGQGQPQHF

v_call: TRBV7-3
cdr3_length: 12
cdr3_aa: CASSFSGGEQFF

v_call: TRBV6-6
cdr3_length: 13
cdr3_aa: CASSWTGAYGYTF

v_call: TRBV27
cdr3_length: 13
cdr3_aa: CASSLGGHYGYTF

v_call: TRBV3-1/TRBV3-2
cdr3_length: 14
cdr3_aa: CASSQEGTGGIKYF

v_call: TRBV21-1
cdr3_length: 16
cdr3_aa: CASSKETTSSYNEQFF

v_call: TRBV7-2
cdr3_length: 14
cdr3_aa: CASSGRDRGGGYTF

v_call: TRBV5-4
cdr3_length: 17
cdr3_aa: CASSLKGAPPSTDTQYF

v_call: TRBV7-2
cdr3_length: 15
cdr3_aa: CASSSSWILFSEQYF

v_call: TRBV4-1
cdr3_length: 15
cdr3_aa: CASSTGSGRADTQYF

v_call: TRBV23-1
cdr3_length: 16
cdr3_aa: CASSQPLAGGKQPQHF

v_call: TRBV6-6
cdr3_length: 13
cdr3_aa: CASIIAGTGELFF

v_call: TRBV27
cdr3_length: 15
cdr3_aa: CASSSKRNSNQPQHF

v_call: TRBV6-5
cdr3_length: 14
cdr3_aa: CASTKPGTGGVCTF

v_call: TRBV30
cdr3_length: 15
cdr3_aa: CAWSVYTGGPYEQYF

v_call: TRBV20-1
cdr3_length: 13
cdr3_aa: CSASSLGWNEQYF